This TCR beta chain was identified during a study of long-term antiretroviral therapy in people with HIV. Study-wide results and caveats: Diversity went up after ART and still fell short of transplant donor controls.

Assay version v3.0 of immunoSEQ was used, and it was run at survey level. Generated by immunoSEQ multiplex PCR, the TCRdb table keeps only in-frame clones and is missing some. This table holds about 13,000 clones, about 78% found once. With respect to this clone: The antigen remains undetermined.

The sample here was unsorted PBMCs, taken 1.3 years after starting antiretroviral therapy. The origin of this receptor is a woman younger than 30 with HIV.

Here the CDR3 reads CASSPEPTGEKLFF. The CDR3 DNA reads TGTGCCAGCTCACCGGAACCGACTGGTGAAAAACTGTTTTTT. The rearrangement uses TRBV18 and TRBJ1-4; D remains unclear. V gave up 3 bases and J gave up 7 bases, with 12 bases separating them. This CDR3 spans 14 amino acids. Germline CDR1 KGHSH, CDR2 LQKENI.